The 27 T cell receptor beta chains reported below all come from one sample, sequenced in a study of blood T cell repertoires in COVID-19. Some clones are missing from TCRdb's copy, which holds only in-frame ones; the method was immunoSEQ multiplex PCR. The table records 300,000 to 350,000 clones, 80% to 95% of them present only once. The sample consisted of peripheral blood. These receptors originate from a woman in her 30s with COVID-19, enrolled during active disease.

This clone came up a few times. CDR3 bases: TGTGCCAGCAGCCGCAGCGGCGGTCTACTCCACGAGCAGTACTTC. Protein product: CASSRSGGLLHEQYF. The chain couples TRBV7-3 to TRBJ2-7; possible D gene TRBD2, 5 bases. Germline CDR1 SGHTA, CDR2 FQGTGA. This CDR3 comprises 15 residues. The V gene lost 5 bases and the J gene lost 5 bases, with 19 bases spanning the gap.

The chain joins TRBV28 to TRBJ2-6, with 9 nucleotides matching TRBD1. CDR1 MDHEN and CDR2 SYDVKM come from the germline V gene. The CDR3 loop spans 14 amino acids. The V and J ends lost 6 bases and 5 bases, in that order; junction bases with no gene match: 2. The CDR3 nucleotides are TGTGCCAGCAGGGGACAGGGCTGGGCCAACGTCCTGACTTTC. Translation gives CASRGQGWANVLTF.

This chain joins TRBV10-3 and TRBJ2-7; 7 bases align to TRBD2. V was clipped by 6 bases and J by 4 bases; unmatched bases: 9. Germline assignment: CDR1 ENHRY and CDR2 SYGVKD. CDR3 length equals 14 residues. CDR3 amino acids: CAISGNSGNYEQYF. As DNA, the CDR3 is TGTGCCATCAGCGGGAACAGCGGGAATTACGAGCAGTACTTC.

This clone was recorded only once. The chain has TRBV6-6 and TRBJ2-3, with a tentative D call TRBD2 (6 bases). The CDR3 totals 14 residues. Germline CDR1 reads MNHNY; CDR2 reads SVGAGI (reference sequence). V was trimmed by 2 bases and J by 1 base, leaving 7 bases between them. CDR3 residues: CASSYGTGTDTQYF. The CDR3 DNA is TGTGCCAGCAGTTACGGGACTGGCACAGATACGCAGTATTTT.

The CDR3 sequence is CASIKRGQTEAFF. The DNA of the CDR3 is TGTGCCAGCATCAAAAGGGGGCAGACTGAAGCTTTCTTT. V usage is TRBV13 and J usage is TRBJ1-1; 7 bases align to TRBD1. The CDR3 length is 13 residues. CDR1 PRHDT and CDR2 FYEKMQ come from the germline V gene (reference sequence). V lost 7 bases to trimming and J lost 5 bases; unmatched junction nucleotides: 7.

The rearrangement uses TRBV7-9 and TRBJ2-7; 7 nucleotides align to TRBD1. Trimming cost V 5 bases and J 1 base; bases outside gene matches: 8. The CDR3 totals 15 residues. Germline V lookup: CDR1 SEHNR, CDR2 FQNEAQ (reference sequence). Here the CDR3 DNA reads TGTGCCAGCAGCCTAACGAGGGACAGTTCCTACGAGCAGTACTTC. This sequence encodes CASSLTRDSSYEQYF. Looking up the rest from reference TRBV7-9 and TRBJ2-7 gives the full variable domain: DTGVSQNPRHKITKRGQNVTFRCDPISEHNRLYWYRQTLGQGPEFLTYFQNEAQLEKSRLLSDRFSAERPKGSFSTLEIQRTEQGDSAMYLCASSLTRDSSYEQYFGPGTRLTVT.

V and J are TRBV27 and TRBJ2-1; D call uncertain. Germline CDR1 MNHEY, CDR2 SMNVEV (reference sequence). CDR3 size: 12 residues. Trimming removed 0 bases at V and 6 bases at J, with 3 bases between. The DNA of the CDR3 is TGTGCCAGCAGTTTATCGGCCAATGAGCAGTTCTTC. As protein: CASSLSANEQFF.

The chain is built from TRBV3-1 (or the pseudogene TRBV3-2) and TRBJ1-3; no reliable D call. Germline CDR1 and CDR2: LGHDT and YNNKEL (reference sequence). V was shortened by 4 bases and J by 0 bases, with 16 bases between the two germline ends. This CDR3 is built from 17 residues. As DNA, the CDR3 is TGTGCCAGCAGCCGAACCGGGGAATGGTCCTCTGGAAACACCATATATTTT. This codes for CASSRTGEWSSGNTIYF.

The chain has TRBV2 and TRBJ2-4; 14 nucleotides align to TRBD2. The germline gives CDR1 SNHLY, CDR2 FYNNEI. This CDR3 region has 16 residues. J gave up 6 bases and V 7 bases, and 8 bases lay outside the gene matches. CDR3 nucleotides: TGTGCCAGCAAGGGACTAGCGGGAGTTGACATAAACATTCAGTACTTC. This encodes CASKGLAGVDINIQYF.

The chain employs TRBV4-3 and TRBJ2-3; possible D gene TRBD2, 5 bases. V lost 0 bases and J lost 2, with 12 bases in between. The CDR3 totals 16 residues. In germline, CDR1 is LGHNA, CDR2 YSLEER. CDR3 region: CASSQEAGGYTDTQYF. CDR3 nucleotides: TGCGCCAGCAGCCAAGAAGCTGGCGGGTACACAGATACGCAGTATTTT.

The count of this clone is one. V usage is TRBV1 and J usage is TRBJ2-1; TRBD2 is the table's D call, not checked against the DNA. TRBV1 is a listed pseudogene. This CDR3 is built from 12 residues. CDR3 DNA sequence: TGCACCAGCAGCGGACTTTACAATGAGCAGTTCTTC. It codes for CTSSGLYNEQFF.

The CDR3 reads CTSSQEGQVPHQTQYF. CDR3 sequence (DNA): TGCACCAGCAGCCAAGAGGGACAAGTCCCCCATCAGACCCAGTACTTC. The gene calls are TRBV1 and TRBJ2-5; no check of the table's D call, TRBD1, against the DNA was made. TRBV1 is a recognized pseudogene. The CDR3 is 16 amino acids.

The chain links TRBV18 to TRBJ2-1; TRBD1 matches at 10 bases. V trimming: 8 bases; J trimming: 7 bases; junction bases outside the gene matches: 8. Germline values: CDR1 KGHSH, CDR2 LQKENI. The CDR3 runs to 14 residues. The CDR3 spells CASNRDRGGNEQFF. As DNA, the CDR3 is TGTGCCAGCAACCGGGACAGGGGCGGGAATGAGCAGTTCTTC.

The table lists this clone with a few counts. This chain joins TRBV29-1 and TRBJ1-2, with D unclear. Germline V gives CDR1 SQVTM, CDR2 ANQGSEA. Trimming removed 7 bases at V and 1 base at J, with 7 bases between. The CDR3 has 11 residues. CDR3 sequence (DNA): TGCAGCGCTCAGGTTAACTATGGCTACACCTTC. Its protein product is CSAQVNYGYTF. The full variable domain, rest sourced from reference TRBV29-1 and TRBJ1-2, is SAVISQKPSRDICQRGTSLTIQCQVDSQVTMMFWYRQQPGQSLTLIATANQGSEATYESGFVIDKFPISRPNLTFSTLTVSNMSPEDSSIYLCSAQVNYGYTFGSGTRLTVV.

V is TRBV6-5 and J is TRBJ1-5; D remains unclear. Germline CDR1 is MNHEY and CDR2 is SVGAGI. V lost 2 bases and J 7 bases, leaving 12 bases between the germline ends. The CDR3 extends over 14 amino acids. CDR3 sequence (DNA): TGTGCCAGCAGTTACGATGGAGCGCGGCAGCCCCAGCATTTT. It translates to CASSYDGARQPQHF.

The V gene is TRBV30, the J gene TRBJ2-7; D ambiguous. CDR1 is GTSNPN and CDR2 is SVGIG in the germline V gene (reference sequence). V was trimmed by 0 bases and J by 4 bases, leaving 10 bases between them. The CDR3 spans 13 residues. The DNA for the CDR3 is TGTGCCTGGAGTGTAACAACCTCTTACGAGCAGTACTTC. Translation gives CAWSVTTSYEQYF. Complete variable domain (other parts from reference TRBV30 and TRBJ2-7): SQTIHQWPATLVQPVGSPLSLECTVEGTSNPNLYWYRQAAGRGLQLLFYSVGIGQISSEVPQNLSASRPQDRQFILSSKKLLLSDSGFYLCAWSVTTSYEQYFGPGTRLTVT.

The CDR3 loop reads CASSIDPRRVGGELFF. The CDR3 DNA sequence: TGTGCCAGTAGTATAGATCCGAGGAGGGTAGGCGGGGAGCTGTTTTTT. This chain connects TRBV19 to TRBJ2-2; tentative D call: TRBD2 (6 bases). V was shortened by 0 bases and J by 7 bases, with 15 bases between the two germline ends. This CDR3 comprises 16 residues. Per the germline V gene, CDR1 is LNHDA and CDR2 is SQIVND (reference sequence).

CDR3 sequence (DNA): TGTGCCAGTAGTAGAGGCTCGGATCCTTACGAGCAGTACTTC. It translates to CASSRGSDPYEQYF. This chain links TRBV19 with TRBJ2-7; D gene unclear. The CDR3 has 14 residues. V lost 4 bases, J lost 4 bases, and 14 bases lay in between. Germline values: CDR1 LNHDA, CDR2 SQIVND (reference sequence).

This rearrangement joins TRBV5-1 to TRBJ1-4, with 7 nucleotides matching TRBD1. Germline CDR1 and CDR2: SGHRS and YFSETQ. J gave up 0 bases and V 4 bases, and 6 bases lay outside the gene matches. This CDR3 is 16 amino acids long. Here the CDR3 DNA reads TGCGCCAGCAGCCTTCAGGGGGGCGCAACTAATGAAAAACTGTTTTTT. Residues: CASSLQGGATNEKLFF.

This clone has only one observation. The rearrangement joins TRBV12-3 or TRBV12-4 to TRBJ2-7, with D hard to call. The CDR3 spans 11 residues. V lost 6 bases, J lost 3 bases, and 6 bases lay in between. The chain's CDR3 is CASSRFYEQYF. CDR3 DNA: TGTGCCAGCAGCAGATTCTACGAGCAGTACTTC.

V gene TRBV6-5 combines with J gene TRBJ2-1, with TRBD2 matching 7 bases. The CDR3 consists of 12 residues. V gave up 5 bases and J gave up 7 bases; unmatched junction bases: 2. Germline lookup yields CDR1 MNHEY and CDR2 SVGAGI. The CDR3 sequence is CASSRTRNEQFF. CDR3 nucleotide sequence: TGTGCCAGCAGTCGGACTAGAAATGAGCAGTTCTTC.

The rearrangement joins TRBV6-1 to TRBJ2-7; D call uncertain. Germline CDR1 reads MNHNS; CDR2 reads SASEGT. Trimming pared 3 bases from V and 5 bases from J, leaving 8 bases between. The CDR3 contains 12 residues. The CDR3 protein is CASSEGYHEQYF. CDR3 nucleotides: TGTGCCAGCAGTGAGGGCTATCACGAGCAGTACTTC.

The V and J genes are TRBV5-6 and TRBJ2-1; 11 bases agree with TRBD2. The CDR3 spans 16 residues. Trimming removed 4 bases from V and 4 bases from J; junction bases left unmatched: 7. Germline V gives CDR1 SGHDT, CDR2 YYEEEE. The DNA for the CDR3 is TGTGCCAGCAGCCGCATACTAGCGGGAGTTTACAATGAGCAGTTCTTC. Its protein product is CASSRILAGVYNEQFF.

The chain carries TRBV28 and TRBJ2-7; 8 positions agree with TRBD2. Germline CDR1 reads MDHEN; CDR2 reads SYDVKM. The CDR3 has 13 amino acids. Trimming took 7 bases from V and 2 from J; bases not matched to a gene: 4. The CDR3 here is CASNSGVAYEQYF. The DNA for the CDR3 is TGTGCCAGCAATAGCGGGGTGGCCTACGAGCAGTACTTC.

The table lists this clone with a count of one. The CDR3 bases are TGTGCCAGCAGTTTAGCAGGGATAGTTAACTATGGCTACACCTTC. Protein: CASSLAGIVNYGYTF. The chain recombines TRBV28 with TRBJ1-2; D possibly corresponds to TRBD1 (5 bases). The CDR3 extends over 15 amino acids. The V and J ends lost 2 bases and 1 base respectively, with 11 bases between them. Germline V gene lookup returns CDR1 MDHEN and CDR2 SYDVKM.

This clone was counted a few times. J is TRBJ2-1 and V is TRBV4-3; 10 nucleotides agree with TRBD2. From germline, CDR1 is LGHNA and CDR2 YSLEER. The CDR3 is 17 amino acids. V was clipped by 1 base and J by 8 bases; unmatched bases: 11. CDR3 sequence reads: CASSQVSSGRGGYEQFF. CDR3 DNA: TGCGCCAGCAGCCAAGTTTCGAGCGGGAGGGGTGGCTATGAGCAGTTCTTC.

This chain uses TRBV9 with TRBJ2-1, with 14 nucleotides matching TRBD2. The CDR3 length is 18 residues. Germline V gene sequence: CDR1 SGDLS, CDR2 YYNGEE. Losses at the gene ends were 6 bases for V and 0 bases for J; bases not matched to a gene: 8. CDR3 in DNA: TGTGCCAGCACCAGGACTAGCGGGAGGACCATCTCCTACAATGAGCAGTTCTTC. The encoded protein is CASTRTSGRTISYNEQFF.